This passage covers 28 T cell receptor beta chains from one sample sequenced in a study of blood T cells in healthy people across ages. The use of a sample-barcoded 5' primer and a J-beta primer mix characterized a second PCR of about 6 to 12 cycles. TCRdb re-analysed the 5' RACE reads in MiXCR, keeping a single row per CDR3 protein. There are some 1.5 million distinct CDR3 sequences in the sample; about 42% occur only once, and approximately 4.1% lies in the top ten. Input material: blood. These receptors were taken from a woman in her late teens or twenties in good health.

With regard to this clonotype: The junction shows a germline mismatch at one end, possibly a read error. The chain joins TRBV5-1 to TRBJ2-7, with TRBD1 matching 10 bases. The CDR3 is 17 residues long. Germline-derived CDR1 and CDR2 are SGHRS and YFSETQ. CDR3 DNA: TGCGCCTGCAGCTTGTCGAAGGCGGGACAGGGGCACTACGAGCAGTACTTC. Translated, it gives CACSLSKAGQGHYEQYF.

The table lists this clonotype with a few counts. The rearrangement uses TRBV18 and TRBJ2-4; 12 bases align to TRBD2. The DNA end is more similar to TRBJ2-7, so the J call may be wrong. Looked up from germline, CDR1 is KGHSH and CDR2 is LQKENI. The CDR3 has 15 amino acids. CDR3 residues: CASSPSGRAFSEQYF. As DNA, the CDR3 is TGTGCCAGCTCGCCTAGCGGGAGGGCCTTTTCCGAGCAGTACTTC.

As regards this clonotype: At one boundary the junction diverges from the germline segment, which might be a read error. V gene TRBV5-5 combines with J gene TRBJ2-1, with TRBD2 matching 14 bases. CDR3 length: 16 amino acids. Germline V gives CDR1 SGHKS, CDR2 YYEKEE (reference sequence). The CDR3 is CASGLTSGRAINEQFF. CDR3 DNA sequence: TGTGCCAGCGGCTTGACTAGCGGGAGGGCCATCAATGAGCAGTTCTTC.

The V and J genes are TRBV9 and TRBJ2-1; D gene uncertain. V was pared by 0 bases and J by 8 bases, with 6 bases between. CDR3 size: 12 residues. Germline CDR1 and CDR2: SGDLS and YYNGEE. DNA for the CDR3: TGTGCCAGCAGCGTAGTTTGGGATGAGCAGTTCTTC. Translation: CASSVVWDEQFF.

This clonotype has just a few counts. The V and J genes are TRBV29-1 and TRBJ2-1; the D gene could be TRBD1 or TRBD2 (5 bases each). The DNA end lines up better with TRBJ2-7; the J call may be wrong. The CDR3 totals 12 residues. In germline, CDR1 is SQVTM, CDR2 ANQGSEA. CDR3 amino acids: CSVVWEQGEQYF. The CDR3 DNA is TGCAGCGTTGTTTGGGAGCAGGGCGAGCAGTACTTC.

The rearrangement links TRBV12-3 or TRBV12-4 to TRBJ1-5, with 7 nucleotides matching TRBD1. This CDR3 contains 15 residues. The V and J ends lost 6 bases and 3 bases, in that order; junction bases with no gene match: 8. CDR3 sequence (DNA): TGTGCCAGCAGCTGGACAGGCGGGGCCAATCAGCCCCAGCATTTT. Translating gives CASSWTGGANQPQHF.

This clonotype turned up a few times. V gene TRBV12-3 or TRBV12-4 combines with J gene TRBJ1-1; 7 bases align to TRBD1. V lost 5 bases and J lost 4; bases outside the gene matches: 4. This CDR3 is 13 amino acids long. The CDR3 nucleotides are TGTGCCAGCAGTACCACAGGGGTCACTGAAGCTTTCTTT. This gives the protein CASSTTGVTEAFF.

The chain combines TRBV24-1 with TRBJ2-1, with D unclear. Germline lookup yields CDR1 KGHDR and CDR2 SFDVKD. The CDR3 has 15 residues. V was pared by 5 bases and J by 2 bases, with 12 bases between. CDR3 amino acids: CATSGKSPTYNEQFF. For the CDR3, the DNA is TGTGCCACCAGTGGAAAGTCCCCCACCTACAATGAGCAGTTCTTC.

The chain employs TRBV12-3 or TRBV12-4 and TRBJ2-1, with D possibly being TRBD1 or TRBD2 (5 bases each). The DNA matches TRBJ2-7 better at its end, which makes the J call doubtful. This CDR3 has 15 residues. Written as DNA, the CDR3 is TGTGCCAGCAGAGAGGGGCAAGTTTCCTACAATGAGCAGTACTTC. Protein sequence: CASREGQVSYNEQYF.

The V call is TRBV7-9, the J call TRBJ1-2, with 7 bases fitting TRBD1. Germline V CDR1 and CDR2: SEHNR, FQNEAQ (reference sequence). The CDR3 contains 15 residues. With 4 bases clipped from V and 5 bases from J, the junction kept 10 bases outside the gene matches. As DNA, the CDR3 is TGTGCCAGCAGCTCTACTCAGGGGGTTGTTTATGGCTACACCTTC. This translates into CASSSTQGVVYGYTF. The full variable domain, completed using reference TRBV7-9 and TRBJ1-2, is DTGVSQNPRHKITKRGQNVTFRCDPISEHNRLYWYRQTLGQGPEFLTYFQNEAQLEKSRLLSDRFSAERPKGSFSTLEIQRTEQGDSAMYLCASSSTQGVVYGYTFGSGTRLTVV.

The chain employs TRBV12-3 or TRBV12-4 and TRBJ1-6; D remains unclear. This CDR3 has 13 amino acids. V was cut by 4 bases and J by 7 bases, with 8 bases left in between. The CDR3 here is CASSSQINSPLHF. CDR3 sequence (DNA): TGTGCCAGCAGTTCACAGATCAATTCACCCCTCCACTTT.

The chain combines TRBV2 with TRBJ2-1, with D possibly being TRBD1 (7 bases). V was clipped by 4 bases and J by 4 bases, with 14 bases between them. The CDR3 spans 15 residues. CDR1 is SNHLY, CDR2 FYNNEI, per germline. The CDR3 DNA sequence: TGTGCCAGCAGTGCAGGCAGGGGGGTGTACAATGAGCAGTTCTTC. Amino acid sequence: CASSAGRGVYNEQFF. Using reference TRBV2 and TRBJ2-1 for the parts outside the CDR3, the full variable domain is EPEVTQTPSHQVTQMGQEVILRCVPISNHLYFYWYRQILGQKVEFLVSFYNNEISEKSEIFDDQFSVERPDGSNFTLKIRSTKLEDSAMYFCASSAGRGVYNEQFFGPGTRLTVL.

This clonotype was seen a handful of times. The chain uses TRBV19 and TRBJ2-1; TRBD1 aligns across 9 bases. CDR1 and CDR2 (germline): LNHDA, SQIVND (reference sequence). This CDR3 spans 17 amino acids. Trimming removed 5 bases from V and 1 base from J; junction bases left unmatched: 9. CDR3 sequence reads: CASSLKTGGISYNEQFF. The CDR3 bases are TGTGCCAGTAGTTTAAAGACAGGGGGGATTTCCTACAATGAGCAGTTCTTC.

The CDR3 nucleotides read TGTGCCAGCAGCTTAACCCGTTCGACTAGCGGGGGGGAAGAGACCCAGTACTTC. Amino acid sequence: CASSLTRSTSGGEETQYF. The chain employs TRBV7-9 and TRBJ2-5; 14 positions agree with TRBD2. Germline V lookup: CDR1 SEHNR, CDR2 FQNEAQ (reference sequence). Unmatched junction bases numbered 8, after V lost 2 bases and J lost 3 bases. This CDR3 comprises 18 residues.

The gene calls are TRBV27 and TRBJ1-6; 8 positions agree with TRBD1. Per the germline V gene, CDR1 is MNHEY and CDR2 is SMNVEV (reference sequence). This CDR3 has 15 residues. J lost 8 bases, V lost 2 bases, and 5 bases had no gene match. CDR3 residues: CASSLPRGPYSPLHF. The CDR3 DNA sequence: TGTGCCAGCAGTTTACCCAGGGGGCCGTATTCACCCCTCCACTTT.

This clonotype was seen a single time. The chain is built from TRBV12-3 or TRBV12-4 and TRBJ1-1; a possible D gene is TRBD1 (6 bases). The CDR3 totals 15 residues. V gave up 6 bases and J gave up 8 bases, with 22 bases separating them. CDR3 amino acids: CASRLKPGQPREAFF. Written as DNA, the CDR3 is TGTGCCAGCAGACTCAAACCGGGACAACCTAGAGAAGCTTTCTTT.

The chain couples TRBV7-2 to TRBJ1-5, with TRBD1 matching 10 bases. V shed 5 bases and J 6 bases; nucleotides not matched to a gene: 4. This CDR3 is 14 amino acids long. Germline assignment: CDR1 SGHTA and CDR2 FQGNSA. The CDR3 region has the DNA TGTGCCAGCAGCCGCTGGACAGGGGGTCAGCCCCAGCATTTT. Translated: CASSRWTGGQPQHF.

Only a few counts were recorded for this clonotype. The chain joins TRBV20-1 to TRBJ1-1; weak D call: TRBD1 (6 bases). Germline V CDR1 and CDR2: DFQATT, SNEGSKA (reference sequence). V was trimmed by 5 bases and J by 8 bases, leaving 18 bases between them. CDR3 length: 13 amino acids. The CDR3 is CSALRRGGGEAFF. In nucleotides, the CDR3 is TGCAGTGCTCTCCGGAGGGGAGGGGGAGAAGCTTTCTTT.

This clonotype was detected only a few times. The CDR3 reads CASSLLRDRQETQYF. The CDR3 coding sequence is TGTGCCAGCAGTCTCCTCCGGGACCGCCAAGAGACCCAGTACTTC. The rearrangement links TRBV28 to TRBJ2-5; D is possibly TRBD1 or TRBD2 (5 bases each). The CDR3 is 15 residues long. The V gene's germline CDR1 is MDHEN and CDR2 SYDVKM. Trimming removed 5 bases at V and 1 base at J, with 14 bases between. The full variable domain, rest sourced from reference TRBV28 and TRBJ2-5, is DVKVTQSSRYLVKRTGEKVFLECVQDMDHENMFWYRQDPGLGLRLIYFSYDVKMKEKGDIPEGYSVSREKKERFSLILESASTNQTSMYLCASSLLRDRQETQYFGPGTRLLVL.

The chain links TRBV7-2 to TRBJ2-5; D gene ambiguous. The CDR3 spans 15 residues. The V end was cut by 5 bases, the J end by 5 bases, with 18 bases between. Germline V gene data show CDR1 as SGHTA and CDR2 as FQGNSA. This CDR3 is CASSHRNFLTETQYF. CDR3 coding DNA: TGTGCCAGCAGCCACCGGAACTTCCTAACCGAGACCCAGTACTTC.

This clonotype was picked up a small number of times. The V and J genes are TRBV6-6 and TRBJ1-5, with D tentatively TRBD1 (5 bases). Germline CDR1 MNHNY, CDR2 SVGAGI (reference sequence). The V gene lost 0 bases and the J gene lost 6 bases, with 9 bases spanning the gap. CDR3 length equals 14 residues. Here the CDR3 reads CASSYSGGLQPQHF. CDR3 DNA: TGTGCCAGCAGTTACTCCGGGGGACTTCAGCCCCAGCATTTT.

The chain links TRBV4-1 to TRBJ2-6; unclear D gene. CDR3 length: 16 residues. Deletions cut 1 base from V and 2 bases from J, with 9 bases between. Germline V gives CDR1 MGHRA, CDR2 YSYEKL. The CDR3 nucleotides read TGCGCCAGCAGCCAAGGAGATGGAGCTGGGGCCAACGTCCTGACTTTC. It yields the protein CASSQGDGAGANVLTF.

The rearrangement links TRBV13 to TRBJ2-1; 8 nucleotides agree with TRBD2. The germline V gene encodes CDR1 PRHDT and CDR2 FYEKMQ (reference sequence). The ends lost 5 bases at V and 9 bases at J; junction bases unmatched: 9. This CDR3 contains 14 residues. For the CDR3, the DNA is TGTGCCAGCAGCCCTTCCGGGGGGGCTGGTGAGCAGTTCTTC. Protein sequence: CASSPSGGAGEQFF.

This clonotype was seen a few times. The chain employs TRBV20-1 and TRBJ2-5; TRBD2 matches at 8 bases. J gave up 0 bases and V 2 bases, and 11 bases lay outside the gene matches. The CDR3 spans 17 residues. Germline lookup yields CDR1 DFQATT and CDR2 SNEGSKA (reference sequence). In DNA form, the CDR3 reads TGCAGTGCTAGAAGTGAAGCGGGAGAGGGGAACCAAGAGACCCAGTACTTC. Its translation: CSARSEAGEGNQETQYF.

The CDR3 spells CASSAGGPLGRGEAFF. Here the CDR3 DNA reads TGTGCCAGCAGCGCCGGGGGTCCCCTCGGGAGGGGTGAAGCTTTCTTT. The chain carries TRBV9 and TRBJ1-1; a possible D gene is TRBD1 (5 bases). The V gene lost 3 bases and the J gene lost 7 bases, with 22 bases spanning the gap. The CDR3 totals 16 residues. CDR1 SGDLS and CDR2 YYNGEE come from the germline V gene.

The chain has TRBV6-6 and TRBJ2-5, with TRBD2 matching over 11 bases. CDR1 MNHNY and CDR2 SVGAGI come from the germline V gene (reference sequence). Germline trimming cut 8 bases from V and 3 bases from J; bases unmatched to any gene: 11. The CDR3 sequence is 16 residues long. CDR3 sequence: CASSSPTSGTEETQYF. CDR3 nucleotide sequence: TGTGCCAGCTCCTCCCCGACTAGCGGGACCGAAGAGACCCAGTACTTC.

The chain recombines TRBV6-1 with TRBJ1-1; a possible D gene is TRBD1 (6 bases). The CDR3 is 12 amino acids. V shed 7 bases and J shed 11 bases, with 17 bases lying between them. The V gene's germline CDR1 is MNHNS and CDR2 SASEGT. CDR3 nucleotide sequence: TGTGCCAGCATAACAGGGTCGTGGGGTGCTTTCTTT. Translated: CASITGSWGAFF.

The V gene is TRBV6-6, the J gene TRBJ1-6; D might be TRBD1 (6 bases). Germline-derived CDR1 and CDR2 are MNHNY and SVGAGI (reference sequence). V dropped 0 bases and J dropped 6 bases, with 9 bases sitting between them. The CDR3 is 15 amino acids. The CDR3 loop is CASSYSRRGNSPLHF. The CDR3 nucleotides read TGTGCCAGCAGTTACTCGCGCAGGGGTAATTCACCCCTCCACTTT.